This T cell receptor (beta chain) was recovered during a study of CD8+ T cells in alopecia areata. After isolation, RNA underwent reverse transcription to generate cDNA as the sequencing template. The table came from immunoSEQ multiplex PCR; TCRdb's copy has only in-frame clones and leaves some out. In total the sample includes approximately 300,000 clones, none of them seen once. Findings and limits, study-wide: Scalp sequencing captures resident alphabeta T cells of normal skin too.

Sorting relied on CD4, CD8alpha, NKG2D, NKG2ACE and other markers applied to pooled cutaneous lymph node cells. This clone was observed a handful of times. The antigen is not known. The genes and germline here are from mouse. The sequence runs out 4 residues before the end of the CDR3; the remainder is reconstructed from the germline J gene. V was cut by 10 bases and J by 0 bases, with 5 bases left in between. CDR3 length: 11 amino acids. The chain couples TRBV21 to TRBJ2-5, with D uncertain. TRBV21 is placed among ORFs of uncertain function. The sequencing sample was made of CD4+ T cells sorted from a lymph node. The clonotype was recovered from a C3H/HeJ mouse with alopecia areata. The strain is characterized by the MHC haplotype H2-k. The CDR3 DNA, read in part, is TGTGCTACGACAAACCAAGAC. Its protein product is CATTNQD. The whole CDR3 protein is CATTNQDTQYF.